Listed below are T cell receptor beta chains from one sample, sequenced in a study of T cell repertoires in urothelial bladder cancer. Here immunoSEQ multiplex PCR was the method, and the copy in TCRdb shows in-frame clones only, minus some. The repertoire consists of approximately 9,800 clones, with roughly 50% occurring once and the leading ten covering around 30%. The sample comprised tumor-infiltrating cells from bladder cancer. Receptors originate from a human donor with urothelial carcinoma. CDR3s include the opening cysteine and the closing phenylalanine or tryptophan. A D gene is named only where the DNA matches it firmly. Size is stated for part of the rows, as once, few or many counts, or as a class when the clone is expanded.

CDR3 length,D gene,clone size,V gene,J gene,CDR3 DNA,CDR3 protein
15,NA,NA,TRBV11-3,TRBJ1-1,TGTGCCAGCAGCTTAGGGGGCGCAGATTACACTGAAGCTTTCTTT,CASSLGGADYTEAFF
12,NA,medium-sized,TRBV19,TRBJ1-2,TGTGCCAGTAGTTCCCAGGGAGGCGGCTACACCTTC,CASSSQGGGYTF
11,TRBD2,few,TRBV10-3,TRBJ2-1,TGTGCCATCAGTGGGGGGGGTGAGCAGTTCTTC,CAISGGGEQFF
15,TRBD1,NA,TRBV2,TRBJ1-3,TGTGCCAGCAGTCTAGACAGGGGGTCTGGAAACACCATATATTTT,CASSLDRGSGNTIYF
14,TRBD1,NA,TRBV2,TRBJ1-2,TGTGCCAGCATGATACAGGGGGCGGCTTATGGCTACACCTTC,CASMIQGAAYGYTF
15,NA,NA,TRBV6-5,TRBJ2-1,TGTGCCAGCAGTTACTTGGGCAGGGAGAAGGGTGAGCAGTTCTTC,CASSYLGREKGEQFF
13,NA,NA,TRBV5-1,TRBJ1-6,TGCGCCAGCAGCTCAGCACCTAATTCACCCCTCCACTTT,CASSSAPNSPLHF
14,NA,NA,TRBV6-6,TRBJ1-5,TGTGCCAGCACCTCGGGGTATAGCAATCAGCCCCAGCATTTT,CASTSGYSNQPQHF
14,NA,NA,TRBV5-6,TRBJ1-2,TGTGCCAGCAGCGCGCCAGGGGTGGGAGGTGGCTACACCTTC,CASSAPGVGGGYTF
13,NA,many,TRBV4-1,TRBJ1-1,TGCGCCAGCAGCCAAGGGGGCTACACTGAAGCTTTCTTT,CASSQGGYTEAFF
15,NA,few,TRBV5-6,TRBJ1-1,TGTGCCAGCAGCTTGGGACCGGGGAGGAACACTGAAGCTTTCTTT,CASSLGPGRNTEAFF
13,NA,NA,TRBV25-1,TRBJ2-7,TGTGCCAGCAGTGAATTGGGACAATGGGAGCAGTACTTC,CASSELGQWEQYF
15,NA,NA,TRBV5-1,TRBJ2-7,TGCGCCAGCAGTTTGGAGGGGATAATTTCCTACGAGCAGTACTTC,CASSLEGIISYEQYF
13,NA,few,TRBV14,TRBJ1-1,TGTGCCAGCAGCCGACAGAGTGGGTCTGAAGCTTTCTTT,CASSRQSGSEAFF
12,NA,NA,TRBV9,TRBJ2-2,TGTGCCAGCAGTTTTTACACCGGGGAGCTGTTTTTT,CASSFYTGELFF
14,NA,NA,TRBV30,TRBJ2-3,TGTGCCTGGACGGGGCGCGGATGCACAGATACGCAGTATTTT,CAWTGRGCTDTQYF
15,NA,NA,TRBV19,TRBJ2-5,TGTGCCAGTAGTATATCCCTCACAGGGCGGGAGACCCAGTACTTC,CASSISLTGRETQYF
11,NA,once,TRBV6-5,TRBJ2-7,TGTGCCAGCGGTCGGGGCTACGAGCAGTACTTC,CASGRGYEQYF
15,NA,NA,TRBV29-1,TRBJ1-1,TGCAGCGCAAATACAGGGTTCCCTATGAACACTGAAGCTTTCTTT,CSANTGFPMNTEAFF
13,NA,NA,TRBV4-1,TRBJ2-1,TGTGCCAGCAGCCAAGATATTCCCAATGAGCAGTTCTTC,CASSQDIPNEQFF
13,TRBD1,NA,TRBV5-1,TRBJ2-7,TGCGCCAGCAGCCACAGGGGGCTGAAAGAGCAGTACTTC,CASSHRGLKEQYF
13,TRBD1,NA,TRBV11-2,TRBJ1-2,TGTGCCAGCAGCTTGGCGACAGGGGTTGGCTACACCTTC,CASSLATGVGYTF
14,NA,once,TRBV6-1,TRBJ2-7,TGTGCCAGCAGTGACAGTGATTTCTCCTACGAGCAGTACTTC,CASSDSDFSYEQYF
13,NA,NA,TRBV29-1,TRBJ2-7,TGCAGCGTTGCTAAGGACAGCTCCTACGAGCAGTACTTC,CSVAKDSSYEQYF
14,NA,NA,TRBV6-6,TRBJ1-6,TGTGCCAGCAGTTACTTGGATTCGAATTCACCCCTCCACTTT,CASSYLDSNSPLHF
16,NA,NA,TRBV7-8,TRBJ1-3,TGTGCCAGCAGCTCCGTCGCCGGACGGATTGGAAACACCATATATTTT,CASSSVAGRIGNTIYF
13,NA,NA,TRBV6-5,TRBJ2-7,TGTGCCAGCAGCCCCCCGGGGACTTACGAGCAGTACTTC,CASSPPGTYEQYF
13,TRBD2,NA,TRBV29-1,TRBJ2-1,TGCAGGATCCGGGGGGGCTCCTACAATGAGCAGTTCTTC,CRIRGGSYNEQFF
15,TRBD1,NA,TRBV14,TRBJ2-7,TGTGCCAGCAGCCCCTCCGGGACAGGGAAACACGAGCAGTACTTC,CASSPSGTGKHEQYF